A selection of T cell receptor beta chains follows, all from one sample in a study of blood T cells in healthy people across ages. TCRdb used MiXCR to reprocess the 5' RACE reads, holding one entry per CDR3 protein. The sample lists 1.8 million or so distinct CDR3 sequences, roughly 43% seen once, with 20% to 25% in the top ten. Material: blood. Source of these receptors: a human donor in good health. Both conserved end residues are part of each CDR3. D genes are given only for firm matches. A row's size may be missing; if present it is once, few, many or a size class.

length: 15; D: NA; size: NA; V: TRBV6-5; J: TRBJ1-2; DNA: TGTGCCAGCAGTTATTCCCAGGGTAACGGTGGTGGCTACACCTTC; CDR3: CASSYSQGNGGGYTF
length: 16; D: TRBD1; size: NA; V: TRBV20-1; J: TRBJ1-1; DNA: TGCAGAGCTAGACGCCGGGACAGGGCCTGGGGCACTGAAGCTTTCTTT; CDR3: CRARRRDRAWGTEAFF
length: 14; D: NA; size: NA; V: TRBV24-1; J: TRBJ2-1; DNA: TGTGCCACCAGGGACAGCGGCTCCTACAATGAGCAGTTCTTC; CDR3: CATRDSGSYNEQFF
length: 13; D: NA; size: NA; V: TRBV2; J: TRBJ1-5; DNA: TGTGCCACTAAGGGAGGAGGCAATCAGCCCCAGCATTTT; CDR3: CATKGGGNQPQHF
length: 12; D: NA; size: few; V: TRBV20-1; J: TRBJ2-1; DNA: TGCAGTGCGTCTCAGGATTACAATGAGCAGTTCTTC; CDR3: CSASQDYNEQFF
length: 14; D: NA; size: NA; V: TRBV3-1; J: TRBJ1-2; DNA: TGTGCCAGCAGCCAAGTACGAGGAGCCTATGGCTACACCTTC; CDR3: CASSQVRGAYGYTF
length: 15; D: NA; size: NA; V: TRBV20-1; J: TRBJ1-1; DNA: TGCAGTGCTAGCTCACCGGGCTCTGGGAACACTGAAGCTTTCTTT; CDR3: CSASSPGSGNTEAFF
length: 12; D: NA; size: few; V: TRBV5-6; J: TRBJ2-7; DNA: TGTGCCAGCAGCCAGGGGCCGATCGAGCAGTACTTC; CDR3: CASSQGPIEQYF
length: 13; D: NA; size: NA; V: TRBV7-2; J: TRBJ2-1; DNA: TGTGCCAGCAGCTTCTCAGGGGTGGAGGAGCAGTTCTTC; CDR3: CASSFSGVEEQFF
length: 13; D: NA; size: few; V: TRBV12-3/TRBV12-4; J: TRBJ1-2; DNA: TGTGCCGGCAGTTTGGAGGCTGGCAGCGGCTACACCTTC; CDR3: CAGSLEAGSGYTF
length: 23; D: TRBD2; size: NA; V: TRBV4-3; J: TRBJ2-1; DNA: TGCGCCAGCAGCCAAGTTTTAGGCGGGCTAGCGGGGGGGCCGTATAGCTCCTACAATGAGCAGTTCTTC; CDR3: CASSQVLGGLAGGPYSSYNEQFF
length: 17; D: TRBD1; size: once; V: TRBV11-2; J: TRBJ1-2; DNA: TGTGCCAGCAGCACAAAGACAGGGCGAAAAGCTAACTATGGCTACACCTTC; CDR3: CASSTKTGRKANYGYTF
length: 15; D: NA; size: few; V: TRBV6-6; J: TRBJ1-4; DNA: TGTGCCAGCAGATCATCCGGTACTACGGGGGAAAAACTGTTTTTT; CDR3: CASRSSGTTGEKLFF
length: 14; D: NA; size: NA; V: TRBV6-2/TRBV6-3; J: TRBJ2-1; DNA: TGTGCCAGCAGTGGAAGGGCACCAGGGAATGAGCAGTTCTTC; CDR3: CASSGRAPGNEQFF
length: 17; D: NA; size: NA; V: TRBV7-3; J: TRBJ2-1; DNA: TGTGCCAGCAGCCCGATCCCTTCCCCCTTCTCCTACGATGAGCAGTTCTTC; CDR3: CASSPIPSPFSYDEQFF
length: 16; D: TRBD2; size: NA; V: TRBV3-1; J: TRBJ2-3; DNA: TGTGCCAGCAGCCAAGGGACTAGATTAAGTCAAGATACGCAGTATTTT; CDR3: CASSQGTRLSQDTQYF
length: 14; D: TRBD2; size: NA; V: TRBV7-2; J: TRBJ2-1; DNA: TGTGCCAGCAGACCTCAAGCGGGGGGGAGGGAGCAGTTCTTC; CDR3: CASRPQAGGREQFF
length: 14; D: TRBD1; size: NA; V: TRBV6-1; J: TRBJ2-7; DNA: TGTGCCAGCAGTGAGGACAGGGGTTTCTACGAGCAGTACTTC; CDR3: CASSEDRGFYEQYF
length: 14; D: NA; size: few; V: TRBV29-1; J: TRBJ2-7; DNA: TGCAGCGTCGAGGGGGAGAGCACCCATTGCGAGCAGTACTTC; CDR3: CSVEGESTHCEQYF
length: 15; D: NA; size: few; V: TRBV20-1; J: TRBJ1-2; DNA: TGCAGTGCTAGACAGAGGGGCAGGGGACACGATGGCTACACCTTC; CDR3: CSARQRGRGHDGYTF
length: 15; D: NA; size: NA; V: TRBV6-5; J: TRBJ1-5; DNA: TGTGCCAGCAGTTACTCCCAGGGACTCAATCAGCCCCAGCATTTT; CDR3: CASSYSQGLNQPQHF
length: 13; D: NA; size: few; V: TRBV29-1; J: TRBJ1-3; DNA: TGCAGCGTTTCACATAGCTCTGGAAACACCATATATTTT; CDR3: CSVSHSSGNTIYF
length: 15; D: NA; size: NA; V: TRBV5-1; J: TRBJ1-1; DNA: TGCGCCAGCAGCTTGGGGCCCGGGACTGGCACTGAAGCTTTCTTT; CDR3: CASSLGPGTGTEAFF
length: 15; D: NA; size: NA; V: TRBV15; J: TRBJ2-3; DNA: TGTGCCACCAGCAGAGAGAGTGTTGCAGGGGATACGCAGTATTTT; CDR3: CATSRESVAGDTQYF
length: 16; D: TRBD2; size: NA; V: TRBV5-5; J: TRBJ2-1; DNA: TGTGCCAGCAGCTTGGGGGAGCGGGGAGGTTACAATGAGCAGTTCTTC; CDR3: CASSLGERGGYNEQFF
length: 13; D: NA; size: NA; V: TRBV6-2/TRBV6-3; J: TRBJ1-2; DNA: TGTGCCAGCAGTCATGGCAGGAGCTATGGCTACACCTTC; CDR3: CASSHGRSYGYTF
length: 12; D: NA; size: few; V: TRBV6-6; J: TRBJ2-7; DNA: TGTGCCAGCAGAAGTACAGGGTACGAGCAGTACTTC; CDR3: CASRSTGYEQYF
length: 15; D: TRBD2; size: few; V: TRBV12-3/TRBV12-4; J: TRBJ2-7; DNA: TGTGCCAGCAGTGAAACCGGGACTAGCGGGTACGAGCAGTACTTC; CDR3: CASSETGTSGYEQYF
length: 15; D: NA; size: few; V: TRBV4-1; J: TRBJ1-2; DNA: TGCGCCAGCAGCCAAGAAAGTGGGTACTATTATGGCTACACCTTC; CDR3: CASSQESGYYYGYTF
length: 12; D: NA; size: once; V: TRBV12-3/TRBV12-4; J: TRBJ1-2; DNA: TGTGCCAGCAGTCGGGCCACCAGGGGCTACACCTTC; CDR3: CASSRATRGYTF
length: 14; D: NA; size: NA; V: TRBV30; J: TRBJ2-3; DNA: TGTGCCTGGAGTGTGGGGACATTCACAGATACGCAGTATTTT; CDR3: CAWSVGTFTDTQYF
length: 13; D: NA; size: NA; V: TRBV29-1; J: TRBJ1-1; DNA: TGCAGCGTTGAGCAGGGGCTGAACGCTGAAGCTTTCTTT; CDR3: CSVEQGLNAEAFF
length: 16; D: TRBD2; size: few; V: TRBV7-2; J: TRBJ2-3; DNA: TGTGCCAGCAGCTTAGGGGCGGGGGGGCCTTTGGATACGCAGTATTTT; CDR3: CASSLGAGGPLDTQYF